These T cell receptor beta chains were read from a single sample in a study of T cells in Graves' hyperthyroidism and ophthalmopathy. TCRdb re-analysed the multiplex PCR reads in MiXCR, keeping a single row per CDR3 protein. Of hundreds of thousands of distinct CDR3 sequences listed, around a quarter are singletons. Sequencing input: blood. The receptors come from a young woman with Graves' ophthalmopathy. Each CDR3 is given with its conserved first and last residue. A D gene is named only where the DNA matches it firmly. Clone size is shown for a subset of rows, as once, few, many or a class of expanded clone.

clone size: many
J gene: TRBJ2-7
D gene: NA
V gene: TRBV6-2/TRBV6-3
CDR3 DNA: TGTGCCAGCAGTTATCATGTCTCCTACGAGCAGTACTTC
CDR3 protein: CASSYHVSYEQYF

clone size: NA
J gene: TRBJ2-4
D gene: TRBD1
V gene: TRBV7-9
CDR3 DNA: TGTGCCAGCAGCTTTCTACAGGGGGCGCCATCCATTCAGTACTTC
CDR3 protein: CASSFLQGAPSIQYF

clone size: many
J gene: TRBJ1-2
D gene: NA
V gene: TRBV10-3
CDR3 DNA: TGTGCCATCAGTGGCGACGGATCCAACTATGGCTACACCTTC
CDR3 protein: CAISGDGSNYGYTF

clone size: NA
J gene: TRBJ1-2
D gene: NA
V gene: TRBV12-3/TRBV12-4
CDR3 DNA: TGTGCCAGCAGTTTCGGGGCCCGCTTACGACATACTAACTATGGCTACACCTTC
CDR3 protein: CASSFGARLRHTNYGYTF

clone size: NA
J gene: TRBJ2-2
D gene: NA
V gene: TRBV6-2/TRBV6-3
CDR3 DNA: TGTGCCAGCAGTTCCACGGACACCGGGGAGCTGTTTTTT
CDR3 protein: CASSSTDTGELFF

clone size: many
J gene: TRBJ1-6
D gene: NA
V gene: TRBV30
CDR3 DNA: TGTGCCTGGAGAGGCAGATGGTTTTCACCCCTCCACTTT
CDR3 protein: CAWRGRWFSPLHF

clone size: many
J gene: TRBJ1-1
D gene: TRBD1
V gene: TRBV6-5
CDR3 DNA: TGTGCCAGCAGCCAGGGACAGACCACTGAAGCTTTCTTT
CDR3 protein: CASSQGQTTEAFF

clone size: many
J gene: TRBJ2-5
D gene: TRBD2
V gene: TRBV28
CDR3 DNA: TGTGCCAGCAGTTCTAGCGGGGTGGGGGAGACCCAGTACTTC
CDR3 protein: CASSSSGVGETQYF

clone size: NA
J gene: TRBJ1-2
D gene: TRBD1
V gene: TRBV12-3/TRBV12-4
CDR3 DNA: TGTGCCAGCAGTTTGACAGGGTCCGGTGGCTACACCTTC
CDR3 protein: CASSLTGSGGYTF

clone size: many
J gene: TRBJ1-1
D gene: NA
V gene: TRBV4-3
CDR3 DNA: TGCGCCAGCAGCCAAGCCCCAGGAGATAACACTGAAGCTTTCTTT
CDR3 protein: CASSQAPGDNTEAFF

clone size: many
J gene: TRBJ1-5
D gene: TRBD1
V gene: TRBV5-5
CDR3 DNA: TGTGCCAGCAGCTTTGCAGGACAGGGGAATCAGCCCCAGCATTTT
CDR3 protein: CASSFAGQGNQPQHF

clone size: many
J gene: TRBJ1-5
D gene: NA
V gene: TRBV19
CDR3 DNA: TGTGCCAGTAGTAGAGCGGCAAGCAATCAGCCCCAGCATTTT
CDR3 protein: CASSRAASNQPQHF

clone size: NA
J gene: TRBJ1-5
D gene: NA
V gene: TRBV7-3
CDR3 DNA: TGTGCCAATCAGCCCCAGCATTTT
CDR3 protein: CANQPQHF

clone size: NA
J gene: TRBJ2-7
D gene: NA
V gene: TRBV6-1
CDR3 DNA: TGTGCCAGCAGTGACATAGAGGGCTCCGAGCAGTACTTC
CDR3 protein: CASSDIEGSEQYF

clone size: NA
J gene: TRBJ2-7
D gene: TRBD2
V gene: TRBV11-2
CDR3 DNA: TGTGCCAGCAGCTTAGGTGTGACTAGCGGATACGAGCAGTACTTC
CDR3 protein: CASSLGVTSGYEQYF

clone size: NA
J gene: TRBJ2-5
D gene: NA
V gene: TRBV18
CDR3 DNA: TGTGCCAGCTCACCACCGGGACAAATTGAGACCCAGTACTTC
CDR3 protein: CASSPPGQIETQYF

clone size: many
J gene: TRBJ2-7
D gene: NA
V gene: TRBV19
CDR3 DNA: TGTGCCAGTAGCCGGGCCCCGTCGGTCGAGCAGTACTTC
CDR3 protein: CASSRAPSVEQYF

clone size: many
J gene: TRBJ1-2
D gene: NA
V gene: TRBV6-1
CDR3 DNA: TGTGCCAGTCCTCGGGACCACGCAAGCTACACCTTC
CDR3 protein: CASPRDHASYTF

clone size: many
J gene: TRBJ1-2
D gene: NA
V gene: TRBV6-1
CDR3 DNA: TGTGCCAGCAGGAGCTGGGGTATTAAATATGGCTACACCTTC
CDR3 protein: CASRSWGIKYGYTF

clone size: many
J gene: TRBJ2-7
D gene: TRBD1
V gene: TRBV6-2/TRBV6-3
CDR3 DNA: TGTGCCAGCAGGACCGGGACAGGGGACTACGAGCAGTACTTC
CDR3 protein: CASRTGTGDYEQYF

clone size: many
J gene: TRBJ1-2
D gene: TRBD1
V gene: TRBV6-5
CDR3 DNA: TGTGCCAGCAGCTACAGGGGTTTCGTTGGTGGCTACACCTTC
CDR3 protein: CASSYRGFVGGYTF

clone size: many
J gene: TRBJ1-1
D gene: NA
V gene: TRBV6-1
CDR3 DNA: TGTGCCAGCAGTGGTTATACACCTGAAGCTTTCTTT
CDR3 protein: CASSGYTPEAFF

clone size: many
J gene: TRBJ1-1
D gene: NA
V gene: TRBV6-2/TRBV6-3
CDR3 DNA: TGTGCCAGCAGTTATAGACTGAGTACCACTGAAGCTTTCTTT
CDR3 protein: CASSYRLSTTEAFF

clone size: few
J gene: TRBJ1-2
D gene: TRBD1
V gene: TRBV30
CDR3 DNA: TGTGCCTGGGGAATTAGGGGACAGGTTTTTGGCTACACCTTC
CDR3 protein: CAWGIRGQVFGYTF

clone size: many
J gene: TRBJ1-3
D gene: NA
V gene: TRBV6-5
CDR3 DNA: TGTGCCAGCAGTTACGGCAGGATGAGCTCTGGAAACACCATATATTTT
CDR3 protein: CASSYGRMSSGNTIYF

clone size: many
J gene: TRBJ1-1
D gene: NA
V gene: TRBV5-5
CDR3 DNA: TGTGCCAGCAGCTTGGGGTTCGGGGACACTGAAGCTTTCTTT
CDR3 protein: CASSLGFGDTEAFF

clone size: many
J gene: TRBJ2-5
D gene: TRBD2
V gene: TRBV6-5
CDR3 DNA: TGTGCCAGCAGCCCCCGAGTAACTAGCGGGAGTGAGACCCAGTACTTC
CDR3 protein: CASSPRVTSGSETQYF

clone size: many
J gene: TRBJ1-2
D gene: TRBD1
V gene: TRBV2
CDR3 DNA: TGTGCCAGCAGTGAAGCAAGGACAGGGTTTGGCTACACCTTC
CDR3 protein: CASSEARTGFGYTF

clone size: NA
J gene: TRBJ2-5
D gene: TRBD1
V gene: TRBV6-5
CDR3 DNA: TGTGCCAGCAGTTCCCGGGACAGGCGGGCGGAGACCCAGTACTTC
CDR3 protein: CASSSRDRRAETQYF

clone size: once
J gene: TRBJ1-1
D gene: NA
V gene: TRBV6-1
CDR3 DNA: TGTGCCAGCAGTGAAGAGGTAGCTTTCTTT
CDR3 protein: CASSEEVAFF

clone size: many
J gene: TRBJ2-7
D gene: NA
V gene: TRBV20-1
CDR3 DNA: TGCAGTGCTAGTCGCAGGGAGTACGAGCAGTACTTC
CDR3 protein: CSASRREYEQYF

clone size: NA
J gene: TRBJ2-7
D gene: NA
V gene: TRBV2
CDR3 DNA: TGTGCCAGCAGTGGCACCGGGATGGGTGAGCAGTACTTC
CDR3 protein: CASSGTGMGEQYF

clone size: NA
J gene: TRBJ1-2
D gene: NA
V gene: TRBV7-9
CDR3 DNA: TGTGCCAGCAGCCGACAGGCCACGGGAGGCTACACCTTC
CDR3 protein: CASSRQATGGYTF

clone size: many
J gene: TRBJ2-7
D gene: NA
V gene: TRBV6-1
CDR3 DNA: TGTGCCAGCAGTGTTCGGGGGATCTCCTACGAGCAGTACTTC
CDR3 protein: CASSVRGISYEQYF

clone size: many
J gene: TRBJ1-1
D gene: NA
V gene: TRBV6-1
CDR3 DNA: TGTGCCAGCATGCCACCCGGGGGTGGGAACACTGAAGCTTTCTTT
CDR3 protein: CASMPPGGGNTEAFF

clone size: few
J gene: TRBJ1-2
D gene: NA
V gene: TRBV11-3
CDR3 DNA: TGTGCCAGCAGCTTAGATGGGTCGTATTATGGCTACACCTTC
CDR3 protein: CASSLDGSYYGYTF

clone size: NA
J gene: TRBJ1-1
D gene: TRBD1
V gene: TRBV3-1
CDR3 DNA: TGTGCCAGCAGCCGCAACAGGGGCCCTGAAGCTTTCTTT
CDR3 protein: CASSRNRGPEAFF

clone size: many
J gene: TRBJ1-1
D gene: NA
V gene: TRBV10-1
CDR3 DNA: TGCGCCAGCAGTGAGTCGACCTTCGGCGAAGCTTTCTTT
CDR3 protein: CASSESTFGEAFF

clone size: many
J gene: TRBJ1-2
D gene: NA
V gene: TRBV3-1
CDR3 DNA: TGTGCCAGCAGCCACTCCGACAGGCTGTATGGCTACACCTTC
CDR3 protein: CASSHSDRLYGYTF

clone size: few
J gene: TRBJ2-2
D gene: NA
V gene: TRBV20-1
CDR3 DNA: TGCAGTGCTAGAGAGGGCACAAACACCGGGGAGCTGTTTTTT
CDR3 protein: CSAREGTNTGELFF

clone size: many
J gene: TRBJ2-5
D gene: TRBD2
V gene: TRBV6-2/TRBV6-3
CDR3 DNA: TGTGCCAGCAGTTACTCAGCGGGGGAACACCAAGAGACCCAGTACTTC
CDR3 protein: CASSYSAGEHQETQYF

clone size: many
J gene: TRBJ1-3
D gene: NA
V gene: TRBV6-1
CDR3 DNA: TGTGCCACCAGTCTGGGAAACACCATATATTTT
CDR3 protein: CATSLGNTIYF

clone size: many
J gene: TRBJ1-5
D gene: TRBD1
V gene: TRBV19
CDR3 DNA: TGTGCCAGTAGTGCACAGGGGGCCTTTAGCAATCAGCCCCAGCATTTT
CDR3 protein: CASSAQGAFSNQPQHF

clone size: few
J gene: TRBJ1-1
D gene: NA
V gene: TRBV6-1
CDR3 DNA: TGTGCCAGCACGGGGCAGCTTTACACTGAAGCTTTCTTT
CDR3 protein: CASTGQLYTEAFF

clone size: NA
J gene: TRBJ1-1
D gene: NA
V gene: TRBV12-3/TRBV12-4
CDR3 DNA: TGTGCCAGCAGGTTAGGGCTGGAGTCTGAAGCTTTCTTT
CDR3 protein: CASRLGLESEAFF

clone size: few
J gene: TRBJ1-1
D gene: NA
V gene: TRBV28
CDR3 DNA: TGTGCCAGCACGTGGGGACAGAACACTGAAGCTTTCTTT
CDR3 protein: CASTWGQNTEAFF

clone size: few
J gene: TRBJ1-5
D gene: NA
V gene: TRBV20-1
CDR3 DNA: TGCAGTGCTAGAGATCCCAGGGTAGGACAGCCCCAGCATTTT
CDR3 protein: CSARDPRVGQPQHF

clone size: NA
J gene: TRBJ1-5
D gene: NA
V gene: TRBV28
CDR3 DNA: TGTGCCAGCAGTTACGTCGGTCAGGGAGGAAATCAGCCCCAGCATTTT
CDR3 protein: CASSYVGQGGNQPQHF

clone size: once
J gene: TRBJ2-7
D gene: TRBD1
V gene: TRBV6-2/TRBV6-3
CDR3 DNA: TGTGCCAGCAGTTACCGACAGGGCGAGACTTACGAGCAGTACTTC
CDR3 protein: CASSYRQGETYEQYF

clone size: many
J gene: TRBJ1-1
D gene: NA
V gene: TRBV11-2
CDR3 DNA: TGTGCCAGCAGAAAAAGGACGGACATGAACACTGAAGCTTTCTTT
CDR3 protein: CASRKRTDMNTEAFF

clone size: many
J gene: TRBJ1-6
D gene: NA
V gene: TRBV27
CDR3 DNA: TGTGCCAGCACCTGGTCTACAGATTCACCCCTCCACTTT
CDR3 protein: CASTWSTDSPLHF

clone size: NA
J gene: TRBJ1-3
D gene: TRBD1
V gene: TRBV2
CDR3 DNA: TGTGCCAGCGCACAGGGGGTAAGAGTCGGAAACACCATATATTTT
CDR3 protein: CASAQGVRVGNTIYF